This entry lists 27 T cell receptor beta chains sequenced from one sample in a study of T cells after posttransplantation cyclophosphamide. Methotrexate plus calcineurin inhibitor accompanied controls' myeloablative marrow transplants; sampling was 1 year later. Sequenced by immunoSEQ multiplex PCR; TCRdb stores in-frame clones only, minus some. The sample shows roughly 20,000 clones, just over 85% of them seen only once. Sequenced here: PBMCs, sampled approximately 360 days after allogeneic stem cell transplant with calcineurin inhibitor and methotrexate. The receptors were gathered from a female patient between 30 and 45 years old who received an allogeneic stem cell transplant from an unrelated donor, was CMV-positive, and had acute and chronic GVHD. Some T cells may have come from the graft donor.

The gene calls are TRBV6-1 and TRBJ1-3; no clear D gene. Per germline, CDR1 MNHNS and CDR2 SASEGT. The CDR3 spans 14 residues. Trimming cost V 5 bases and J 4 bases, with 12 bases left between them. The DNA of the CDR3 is TGTGCCAGCAGTCTTGCAGGCTCAGGAAACACCATATATTTT. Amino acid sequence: CASSLAGSGNTIYF.

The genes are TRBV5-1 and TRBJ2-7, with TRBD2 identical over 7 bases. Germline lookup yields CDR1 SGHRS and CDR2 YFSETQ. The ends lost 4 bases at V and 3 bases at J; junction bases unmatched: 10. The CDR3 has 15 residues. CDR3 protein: CASSPPGRESYEQYF. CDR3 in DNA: TGCGCCAGCAGCCCCCCCGGGCGGGAGAGCTACGAGCAGTACTTC.

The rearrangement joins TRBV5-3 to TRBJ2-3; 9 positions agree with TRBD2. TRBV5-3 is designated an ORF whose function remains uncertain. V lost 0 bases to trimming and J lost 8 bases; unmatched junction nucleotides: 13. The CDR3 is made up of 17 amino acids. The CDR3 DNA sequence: TGTGCCAGAAGCTTGGTTGGGAGCGGGGGGCGACCGGGTACGCAGTATTTT. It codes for CARSLVGSGGRPGTQYF.

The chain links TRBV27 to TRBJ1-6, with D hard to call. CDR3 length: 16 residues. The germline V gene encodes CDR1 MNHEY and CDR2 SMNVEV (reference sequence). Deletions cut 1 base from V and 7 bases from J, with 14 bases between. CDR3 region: CASSLYSYNENSPLHF. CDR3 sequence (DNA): TGTGCCAGCAGTTTATACAGTTACAACGAGAATTCACCCCTCCACTTT.

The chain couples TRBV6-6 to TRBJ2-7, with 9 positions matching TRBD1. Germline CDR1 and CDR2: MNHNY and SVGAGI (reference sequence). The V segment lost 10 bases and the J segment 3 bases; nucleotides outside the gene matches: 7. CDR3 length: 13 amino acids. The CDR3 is CAITPGQGYEQYF. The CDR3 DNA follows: TGTGCCATTACTCCGGGACAGGGCTACGAGCAGTACTTC.

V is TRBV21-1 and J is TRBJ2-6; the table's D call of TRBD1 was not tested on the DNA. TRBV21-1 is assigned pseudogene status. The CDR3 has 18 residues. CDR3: CASSITGTSSSGANVLTF. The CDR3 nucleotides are TGTGCCAGCAGCATTACCGGGACATCGAGCTCTGGGGCCAACGTCCTGACTTTC.

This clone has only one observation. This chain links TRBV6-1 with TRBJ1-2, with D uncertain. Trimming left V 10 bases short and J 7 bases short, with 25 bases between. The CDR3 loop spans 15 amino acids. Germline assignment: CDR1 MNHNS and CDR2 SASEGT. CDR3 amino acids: CATRFRAYSEGGYTF. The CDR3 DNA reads TGTGCCACCCGATTTAGGGCTTATTCAGAGGGTGGCTACACCTTC.

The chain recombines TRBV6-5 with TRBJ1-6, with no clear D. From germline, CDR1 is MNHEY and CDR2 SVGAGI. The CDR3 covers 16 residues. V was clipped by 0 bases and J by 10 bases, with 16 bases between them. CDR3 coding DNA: TGTGCCAGCAGTTACTCTGATCCCCGGGAAGCCTCACCCCTCCACTTT. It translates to CASSYSDPREASPLHF.

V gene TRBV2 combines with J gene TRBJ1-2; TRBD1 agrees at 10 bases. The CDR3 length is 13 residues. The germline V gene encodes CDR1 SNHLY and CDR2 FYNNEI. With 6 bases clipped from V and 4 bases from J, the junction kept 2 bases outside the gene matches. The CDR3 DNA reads TGTGCCAGCAGGGGGGACAGGGGCTATGGCTACACCTTC. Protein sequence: CASRGDRGYGYTF.

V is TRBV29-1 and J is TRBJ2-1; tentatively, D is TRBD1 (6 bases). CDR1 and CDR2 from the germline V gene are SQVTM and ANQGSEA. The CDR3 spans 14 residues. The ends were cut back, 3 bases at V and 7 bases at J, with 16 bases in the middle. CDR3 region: CSVERTALGNEQFF. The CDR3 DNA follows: TGCAGCGTTGAGAGGACAGCGCTGGGGAATGAGCAGTTCTTC.

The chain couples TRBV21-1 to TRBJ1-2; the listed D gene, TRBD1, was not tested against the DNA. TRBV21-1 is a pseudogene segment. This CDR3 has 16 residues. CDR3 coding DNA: TGTGCCAGCAGCACGCGGTCACAGACAGGGACAGGCGGCTACACCTTC. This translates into CASSTRSQTGTGGYTF.

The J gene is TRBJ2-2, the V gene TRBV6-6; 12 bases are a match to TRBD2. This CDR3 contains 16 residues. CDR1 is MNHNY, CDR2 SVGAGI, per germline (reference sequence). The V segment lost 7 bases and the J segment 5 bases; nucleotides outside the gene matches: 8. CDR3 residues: CASTRLAGDGTGELFF. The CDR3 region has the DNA TGTGCCAGCACCAGACTAGCGGGAGATGGGACCGGGGAGCTGTTTTTT.

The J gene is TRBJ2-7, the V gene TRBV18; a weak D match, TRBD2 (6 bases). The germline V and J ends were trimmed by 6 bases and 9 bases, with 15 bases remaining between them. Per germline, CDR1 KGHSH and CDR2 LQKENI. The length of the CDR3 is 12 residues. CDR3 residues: CASSPGESGQYF. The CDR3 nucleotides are TGTGCCAGCTCCCCGGGGGAAAGCGGGCAGTACTTC. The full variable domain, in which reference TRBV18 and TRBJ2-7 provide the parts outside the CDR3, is NAGVMQNPRHLVRRRGQEARLRCSPMKGHSHVYWYRQLPEEGLKFMVYLQKENIIDESGMPKERFSAEFPKEGPSILRIQQVVRGDSAAYFCASSPGESGQYFGPGTRLTVT.

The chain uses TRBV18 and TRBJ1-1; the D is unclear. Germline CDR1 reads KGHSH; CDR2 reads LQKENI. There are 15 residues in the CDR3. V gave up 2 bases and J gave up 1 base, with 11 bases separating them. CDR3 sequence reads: CASSPNESENTEAFF. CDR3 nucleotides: TGTGCCAGCTCACCAAACGAGAGCGAGAACACTGAAGCTTTCTTT.

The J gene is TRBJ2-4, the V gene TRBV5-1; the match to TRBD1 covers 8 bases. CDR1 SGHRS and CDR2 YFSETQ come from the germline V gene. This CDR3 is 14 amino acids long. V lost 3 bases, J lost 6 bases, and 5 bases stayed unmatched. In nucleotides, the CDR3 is TGCGCCAGCAGCTGGACAGGGAGTGGAAACATTCAGTACTTC. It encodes CASSWTGSGNIQYF.

CDR3 sequence (DNA): TGCGCCAGCAGTCCAAATCATGGGCGGGGGCCAAGCAATGAGCAGTTCTTC. Protein sequence: CASSPNHGRGPSNEQFF. The genes are TRBV10-1 and TRBJ2-1; D may be TRBD2 (7 bases). The CDR3 is 17 amino acids. From germline, CDR1 is WNHNN and CDR2 SYGVQD (reference sequence). The V end lost 5 bases, the J end lost 6 bases, and 23 bases lay between the germline ends.

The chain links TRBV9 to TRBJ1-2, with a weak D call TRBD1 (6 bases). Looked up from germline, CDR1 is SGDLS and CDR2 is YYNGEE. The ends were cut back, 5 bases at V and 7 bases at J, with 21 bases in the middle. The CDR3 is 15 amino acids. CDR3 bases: TGTGCCAGCAGTATTTCAACAGGGCCCGTGAGTGGCTACACCTTC. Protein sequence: CASSISTGPVSGYTF. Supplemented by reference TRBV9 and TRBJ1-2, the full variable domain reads DSGVTQTPKHLITATGQRVTLRCSPRSGDLSVYWYQQSLDQGLQFLIQYYNGEERAKGNILERFSAQQFPDLHSELNLSSLELGDSALYFCASSISTGPVSGYTFGSGTRLTVV.

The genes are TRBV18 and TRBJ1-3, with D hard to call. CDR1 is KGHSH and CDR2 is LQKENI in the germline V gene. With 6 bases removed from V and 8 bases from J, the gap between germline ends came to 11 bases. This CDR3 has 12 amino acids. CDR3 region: CASSTRRDTIYF. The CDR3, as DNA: TGTGCCAGCTCCACACGGAGGGACACCATATATTTT.

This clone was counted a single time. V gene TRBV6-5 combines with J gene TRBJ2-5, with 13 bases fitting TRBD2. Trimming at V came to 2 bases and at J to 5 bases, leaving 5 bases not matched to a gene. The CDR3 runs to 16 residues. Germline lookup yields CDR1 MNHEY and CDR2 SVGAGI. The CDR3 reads CASSYPTSGGAETQYF. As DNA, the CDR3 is TGTGCCAGCAGTTACCCCACTAGCGGGGGGGCTGAGACCCAGTACTTC.

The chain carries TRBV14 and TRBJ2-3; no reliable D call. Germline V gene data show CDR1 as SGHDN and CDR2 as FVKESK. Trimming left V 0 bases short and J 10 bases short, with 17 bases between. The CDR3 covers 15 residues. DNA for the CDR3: TGTGCCAGCAGCCAAGATTTTATAGGCAGGCAGGCGCAGTATTTT. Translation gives CASSQDFIGRQAQYF.

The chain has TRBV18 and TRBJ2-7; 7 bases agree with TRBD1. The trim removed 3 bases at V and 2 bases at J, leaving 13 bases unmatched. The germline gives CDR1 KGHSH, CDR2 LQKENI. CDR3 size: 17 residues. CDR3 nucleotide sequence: TGTGCCAGCTCACCTTTGAGGGTCCGGGACAGCCCCTACGAGCAGTACTTC. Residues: CASSPLRVRDSPYEQYF.

In DNA form, the CDR3 reads TGTGCCACGAAGAGCCTAGGCCCGGGACTTCTTGGTGGCTACACCTTC. It codes for CATKSLGPGLLGGYTF. The chain is built from TRBV6-6 and TRBJ1-2, with TRBD1 as a possible D gene (5 bases). V lost 10 bases to trimming and J lost 7 bases, with 28 bases between them. CDR1 is MNHNY, CDR2 SVGAGI, per germline (reference sequence). CDR3 length equals 16 residues.

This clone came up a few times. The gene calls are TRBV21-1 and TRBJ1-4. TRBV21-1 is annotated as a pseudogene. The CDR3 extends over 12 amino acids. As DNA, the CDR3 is TGTGCCAGCAGCGGCGAAGGAGGAAAACTGTTTTTT. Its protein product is CASSGEGGKLFF.

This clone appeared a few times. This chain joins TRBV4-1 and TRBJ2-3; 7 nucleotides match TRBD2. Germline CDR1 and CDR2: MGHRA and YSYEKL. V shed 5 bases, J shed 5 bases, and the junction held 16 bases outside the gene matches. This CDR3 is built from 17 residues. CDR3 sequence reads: CASSSSPTGGEEDTQYF. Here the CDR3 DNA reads TGCGCCAGCAGCTCATCTCCAACGGGGGGAGAAGAAGATACGCAGTATTTT.

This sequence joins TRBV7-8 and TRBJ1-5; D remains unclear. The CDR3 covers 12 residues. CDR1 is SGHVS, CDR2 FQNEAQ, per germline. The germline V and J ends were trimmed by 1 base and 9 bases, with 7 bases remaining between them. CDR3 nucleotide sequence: TGTGCCAGCAGCTTAGGGGGAGGGCCCCAGCATTTT. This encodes CASSLGGGPQHF.

Here the CDR3 reads CASSIGPSGGNQPQHF. The CDR3, as DNA: TGCGCCAGCAGCATCGGTCCTTCAGGGGGCAATCAGCCCCAGCATTTT. This chain joins TRBV5-1 and TRBJ1-5; tentative D call: TRBD1 (6 bases). Germline V CDR1 and CDR2: SGHRS, YFSETQ. CDR3 length: 16 residues. Trimming removed 4 bases from V and 2 bases from J, with 16 bases in between.

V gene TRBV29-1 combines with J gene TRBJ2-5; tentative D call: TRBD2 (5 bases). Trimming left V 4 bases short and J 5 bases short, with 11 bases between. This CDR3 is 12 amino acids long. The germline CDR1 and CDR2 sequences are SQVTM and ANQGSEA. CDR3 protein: CSVVRGGETQYF. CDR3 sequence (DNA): TGCAGCGTTGTTCGGGGTGGTGAGACCCAGTACTTC.